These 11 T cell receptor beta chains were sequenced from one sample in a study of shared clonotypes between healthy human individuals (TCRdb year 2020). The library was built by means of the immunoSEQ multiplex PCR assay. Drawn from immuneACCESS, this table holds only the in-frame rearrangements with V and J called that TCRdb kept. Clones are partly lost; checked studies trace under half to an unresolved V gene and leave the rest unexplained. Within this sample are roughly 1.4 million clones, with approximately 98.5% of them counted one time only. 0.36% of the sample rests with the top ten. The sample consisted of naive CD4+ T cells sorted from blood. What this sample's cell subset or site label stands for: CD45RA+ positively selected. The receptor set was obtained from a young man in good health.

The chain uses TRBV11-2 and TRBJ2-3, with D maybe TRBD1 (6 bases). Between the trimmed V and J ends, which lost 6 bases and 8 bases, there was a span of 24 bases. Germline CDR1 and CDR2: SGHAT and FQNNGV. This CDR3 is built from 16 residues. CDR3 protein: CASRILGDKALGTQYF. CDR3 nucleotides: TGTGCCAGCAGAATCCTGGGGGACAAGGCCCTGGGTACGCAGTATTTT.

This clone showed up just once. The CDR3 nucleotides are TGTGCCAGCAGTCCTAGCGGGAGGGCCGGGGAGACCCAGTACTTC. As protein: CASSPSGRAGETQYF. V gene TRBV5-6 combines with J gene TRBJ2-5, with TRBD2 identical over 12 bases. Germline lookup yields CDR1 SGHDT and CDR2 YYEEEE. The CDR3 loop spans 15 amino acids. The V gene end was trimmed by 5 bases and the J gene end by 5 bases; junction bases not matched to a gene: 7.

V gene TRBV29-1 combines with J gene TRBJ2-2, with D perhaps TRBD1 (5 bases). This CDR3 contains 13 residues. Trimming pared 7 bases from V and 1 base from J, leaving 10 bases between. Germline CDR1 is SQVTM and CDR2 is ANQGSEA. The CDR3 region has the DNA TGCAGCGCCGGACATTTGAACACCGGGGAGCTGTTTTTT. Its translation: CSAGHLNTGELFF.

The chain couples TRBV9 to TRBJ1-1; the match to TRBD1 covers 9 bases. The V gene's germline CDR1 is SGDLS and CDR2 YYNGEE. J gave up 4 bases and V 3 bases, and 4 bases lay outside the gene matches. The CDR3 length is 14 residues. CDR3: CASSAGQGITEAFF. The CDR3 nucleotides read TGTGCCAGCAGCGCGGGACAGGGCATCACTGAAGCTTTCTTT.

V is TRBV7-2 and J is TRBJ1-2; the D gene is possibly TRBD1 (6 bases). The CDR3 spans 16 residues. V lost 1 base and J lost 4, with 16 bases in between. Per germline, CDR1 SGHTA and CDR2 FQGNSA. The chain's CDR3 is CASSLEPRTVFYGYTF. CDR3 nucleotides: TGTGCCAGCAGCTTAGAACCGAGGACAGTTTTCTATGGCTACACCTTC.

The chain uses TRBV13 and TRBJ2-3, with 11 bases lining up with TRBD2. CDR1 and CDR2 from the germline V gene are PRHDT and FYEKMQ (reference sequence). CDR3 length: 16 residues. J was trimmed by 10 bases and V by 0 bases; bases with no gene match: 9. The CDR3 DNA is TGTGCCAGCAGCTTAGGGTCACTAGCGGGAGCCTCTGCGCAGTATTTT. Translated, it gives CASSLGSLAGASAQYF. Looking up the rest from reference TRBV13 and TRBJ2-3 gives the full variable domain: AAGVIQSPRHLIKEKRETATLKCYPIPRHDTVYWYQQGPGQDPQFLISFYEKMQSDKGSIPDRFSAQQFSDYHSELNMSSLELGDSALYFCASSLGSLAGASAQYFGPGTRLTVL.

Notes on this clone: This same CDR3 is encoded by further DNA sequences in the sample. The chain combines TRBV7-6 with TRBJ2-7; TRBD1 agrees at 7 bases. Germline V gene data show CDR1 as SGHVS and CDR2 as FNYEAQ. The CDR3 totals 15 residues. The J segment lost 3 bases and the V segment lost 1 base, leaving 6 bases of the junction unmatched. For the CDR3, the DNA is TGTGCCAGCAGCTTAGGAGGGGGCTCAGTCTACGAGCAGTACTTC. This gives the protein CASSLGGGSVYEQYF.

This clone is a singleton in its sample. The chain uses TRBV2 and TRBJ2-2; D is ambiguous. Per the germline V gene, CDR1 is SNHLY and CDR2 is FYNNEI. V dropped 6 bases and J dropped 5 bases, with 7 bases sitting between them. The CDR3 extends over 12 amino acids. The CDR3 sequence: CASRVGTGELFF. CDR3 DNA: TGTGCCAGCAGGGTCGGTACCGGGGAGCTGTTTTTT.

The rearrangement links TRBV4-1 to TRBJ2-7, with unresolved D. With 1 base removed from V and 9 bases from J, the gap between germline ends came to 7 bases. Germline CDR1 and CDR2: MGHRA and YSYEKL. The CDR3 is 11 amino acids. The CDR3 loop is CASSQADTQYF. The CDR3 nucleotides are TGCGCCAGCAGCCAAGCCGATACGCAGTACTTC.

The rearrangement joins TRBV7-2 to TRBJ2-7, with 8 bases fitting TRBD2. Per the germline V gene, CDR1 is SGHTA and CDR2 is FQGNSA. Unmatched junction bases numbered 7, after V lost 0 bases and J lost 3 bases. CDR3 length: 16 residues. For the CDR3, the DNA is TGTGCCAGCAGCTTAGCCCTTGGCGGGAGGATCTACGAGCAGTACTTC. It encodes CASSLALGGRIYEQYF.

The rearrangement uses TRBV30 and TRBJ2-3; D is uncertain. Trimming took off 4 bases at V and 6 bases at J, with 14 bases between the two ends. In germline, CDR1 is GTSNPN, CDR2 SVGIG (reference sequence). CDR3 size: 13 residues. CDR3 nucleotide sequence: TGTGCCTGGAATTCCTTGACTGGTGATACGCAGTATTTT. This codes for CAWNSLTGDTQYF. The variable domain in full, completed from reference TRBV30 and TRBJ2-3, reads SQTIHQWPATLVQPVGSPLSLECTVEGTSNPNLYWYRQAAGRGLQLLFYSVGIGQISSEVPQNLSASRPQDRQFILSSKKLLLSDSGFYLCAWNSLTGDTQYFGPGTRLTVL.